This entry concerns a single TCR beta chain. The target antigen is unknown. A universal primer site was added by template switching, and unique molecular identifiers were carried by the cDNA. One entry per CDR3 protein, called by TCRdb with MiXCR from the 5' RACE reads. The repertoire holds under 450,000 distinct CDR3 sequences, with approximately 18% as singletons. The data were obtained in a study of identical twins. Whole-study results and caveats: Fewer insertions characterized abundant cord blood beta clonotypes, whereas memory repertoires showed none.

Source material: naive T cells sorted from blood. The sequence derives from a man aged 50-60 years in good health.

As DNA, the CDR3 is TGTGCCAGCAGCCCGGGGACGTTCACCGGGGAGCTGTTTTTT. Its translation: CASSPGTFTGELFF. The chain combines TRBV7-2 with TRBJ2-2, with D possibly called TRBD1 or TRBD2 (5 bases each). The germline V gene encodes CDR1 SGHTA and CDR2 FQGNSA. V was shortened by 5 bases and J by 4 bases, with 11 bases between the two germline ends. The CDR3 contains 14 residues.